This note documents a single T cell receptor beta chain sequence. Its antigen is still unknown. CDR1 and CDR2 from the germline V gene are MNHEY and SVGAGI. J lost 1 base, V lost 5 bases, and 8 bases had no gene match. The CDR3 length is 15 residues. The data are from a study of cytomegalovirus exposure and HLA in healthy donors. Overall study findings and caveats: TRBV6-2, TRBV6-3 and some other V segments were excluded as indistinguishable. Common viral pathogens were later found to be apparently linked to several of the most significant clusters.

It was with 60 Vbeta and 13 Jbeta primers that the PCR ran. The repertoire was sequenced with immunoSEQ multiplex PCR; TCRdb's copy has only in-frame clones and lacks some. The sample lists around 100,000 clones; about 80% were seen once. This TCR derives from a female donor in good health and CMV-seropositive. This chain uses TRBV6-5 with TRBJ2-7; TRBD2 matches at 7 bases. The sequencing input was PBMCs. This CDR3 is CASSPPRAGSYEQYF. DNA of the CDR3: TGTGCCAGCAGTCCCCCCCGAGCGGGGTCCTACGAGCAGTACTTC.